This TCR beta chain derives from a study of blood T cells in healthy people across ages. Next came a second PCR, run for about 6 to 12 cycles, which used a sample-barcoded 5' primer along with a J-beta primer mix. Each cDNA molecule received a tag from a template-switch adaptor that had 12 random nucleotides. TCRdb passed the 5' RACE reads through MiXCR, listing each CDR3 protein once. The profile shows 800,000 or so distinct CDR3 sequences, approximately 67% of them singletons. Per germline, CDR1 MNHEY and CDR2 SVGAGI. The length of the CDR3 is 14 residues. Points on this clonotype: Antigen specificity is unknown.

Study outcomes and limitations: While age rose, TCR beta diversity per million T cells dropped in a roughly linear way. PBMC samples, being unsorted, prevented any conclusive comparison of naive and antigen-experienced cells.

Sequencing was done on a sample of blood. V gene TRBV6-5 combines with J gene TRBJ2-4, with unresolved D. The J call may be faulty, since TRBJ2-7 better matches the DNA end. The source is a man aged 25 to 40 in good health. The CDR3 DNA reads TGTGCCAGCAGTTACGCTGGAGTCTCCTACGAGCAGTACTTC. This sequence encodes CASSYAGVSYEQYF.